The clone carrying this TCR beta chain showed up just a few times. Its antigen is still unknown. The CDR3 end lies 3 residues beyond the end of the read and is filled in from the germline J gene. This sample was taken from a study of T cell clonality in common variable immunodeficiency. Study-wide findings and caveats: Reportedly, TCR beta sequences from common variable immunodeficiency showed fewer deletions and N-nucleotide insertions.

This CDR3 region has 14 residues. Per germline, CDR1 SGHTA and CDR2 FQGTGA. Trimming took 4 bases from V and 5 from J; bases not matched to a gene: 2. Using immunoSEQ multiplex PCR, the repertoire was profiled, and TCRdb retains in-frame clones only, with some absent. The sample yields approximately 30,000 clones, without any singletons. The sequence was collected from a human donor with common variable immunodeficiency. The chain joins TRBV7-3 to TRBJ2-5; 12 nucleotides match TRBD2. Sequences were obtained from peripheral blood mononuclear cells. The part of the CDR3 DNA that was read is TGTGCCAGCAGCTCTAGCGGGGGGGAGGAGACC. Translated: CASSSSGGEET. In full, the CDR3 is CASSSSGGEETQYF.